A single sample gave rise to the 6 T cell receptor beta chains below, sequenced in a study of T cell repertoires in cytomegalovirus infection (dated by TCRdb to between 2017 and 2020). For sequencing, an Illumina HiSeq 1500 was employed. TCRdb ran its own pipeline on the public reads, namely fastp trimming at Q25 and MiXCR clone calling, and kept in-frame beta chains. Under each unique CDR3 protein, matching rows form one entry showing the most common genes and DNA. Counted in this sample were 200,000 to 300,000 distinct CDR3 sequences; 9% to 15% of them appeared once. The ten largest clones take up approximately 1.6% of the sample. Input material: PBMCs. Source of these receptors: a human donor in good health (CMV status not recorded). Some clones in this sample may be carry-over from other donors' samples.

The sample holds many counts of this clonotype. The V gene is TRBV6-1, the J gene TRBJ1-5; no definite D call. Germline V lookup: CDR1 MNHNS, CDR2 SASEGT. The CDR3 extends over 15 amino acids. Trimming took 2 bases from V and 3 from J, leaving 11 bases between them. The CDR3 protein is CASSEIGGLNQPQHF. The CDR3 DNA follows: TGTGCCAGCAGTGAAATTGGTGGTCTCAATCAGCCCCAGCATTTT.

The chain couples TRBV7-9 to TRBJ1-6; D gene unclear. CDR1 SEHNR and CDR2 FQNEAQ come from the germline V gene (reference sequence). V lost 1 base and J lost 5, with 9 bases in between. The length of the CDR3 is 15 residues. The CDR3 here is CASSLEAGNNSPLHF. CDR3 nucleotide sequence: TGTGCCAGCAGCTTAGAGGCGGGGAATAATTCACCCCTCCACTTT.

This clonotype was seen repeatedly, ten times or more. The chain links TRBV7-6 to TRBJ2-3; the match to TRBD2 covers 7 bases. Germline CDR1 and CDR2: SGHVS and FNYEAQ. After removal of 1 base from V and 7 bases from J, the junction contained 11 bases not matched to a gene. There are 16 residues in the CDR3. Written as DNA, the CDR3 is TGTGCCAGCAGCTTAGTGAGCGGTGGGGGGGAGAATACGCAGTATTTT. Encoded protein: CASSLVSGGGENTQYF.

The chain joins TRBV23-1 to TRBJ2-7; unclear D gene. TRBV23-1 is placed among ORFs of uncertain function. The CDR3 extends over 14 amino acids. The germline V and J ends were trimmed by 0 bases and 1 base, with 7 bases remaining between them. The CDR3 loop is CASSQSTRSYEQYF. CDR3 coding DNA: TGCGCCAGCAGTCAATCTACCAGATCCTACGAGCAGTACTTC.

The chain recombines TRBV5-1 with TRBJ1-1; D unclear. Germline-derived CDR1 and CDR2 are SGHRS and YFSETQ. Trimming cost V 4 bases and J 4 bases, with 11 bases left between them. This CDR3 comprises 13 residues. The CDR3 is CASSIGATTEAFF. Here the CDR3 DNA reads TGCGCCAGCAGCATCGGAGCGACCACTGAAGCTTTCTTT.

This clonotype was found many times. The chain recombines TRBV7-2 with TRBJ2-7; D may be TRBD2 (7 bases). Germline V lookup: CDR1 SGHTA, CDR2 FQGNSA. Between the trimmed V and J ends, which lost 1 base and 5 bases, there was a span of 15 bases. This CDR3 contains 15 residues. In DNA form, the CDR3 reads TGTGCCAGCAGCTTAGAGGGGGGGAGGCAGGACGAGCAGTACTTC. This sequence encodes CASSLEGGRQDEQYF.